These 20 T cell receptor beta chains came from one sample sequenced in a study of monozygotic twins with inflammatory bowel disease (dated by TCRdb to between 2017 and 2020). Library preparation was by 5' RACE. Sequencing was performed on an Illumina HiSeq 2500. TCRdb reprocessed the reads, and each CDR3 protein sequence is entered once, without DNA. The table for this sample lists approximately 380,000 distinct CDR3 sequences. Just over 2.5% of the sample is taken by the ten largest. The sample consisted of blood. The origin of the receptors is a human donor with ulcerative colitis or Crohn's disease, or a healthy co-twin of an affected twin (not recorded which).

The CDR3 region is CASSLWAGNEQFF. The V and J genes are TRBV6-5 and TRBJ2-1; checking the TCRdb D call of TRBD2 is not possible without DNA. CDR1 and CDR2 (germline): MNHEY, SVGAGI. The CDR3 extends over 13 amino acids.

V gene TRBV20-1 combines with J gene TRBJ1-5; the TCRdb call, TRBD1, lacks DNA for checking. CDR3 length equals 15 residues. Germline CDR1 and CDR2: DFQATT and SNEGSKA (reference sequence). The CDR3 loop reads CSATLTGGSFQPQHF.

The V call is TRBV5-1, the J call TRBJ1-2. This CDR3 has 16 amino acids. Germline V lookup: CDR1 SGHRS, CDR2 YFSETQ. The CDR3 region is CASSLDRVNNNYGYTF.

The rearrangement uses TRBV19 and TRBJ1-2; the D call from TCRdb, TRBD1, cannot be confirmed without DNA. Germline values: CDR1 LNHDA, CDR2 SQIVND (reference sequence). This CDR3 spans 14 amino acids. The CDR3 here is CASWGQAGSYGYTF.

CDR3 amino acids: CATSDYRVPGELFF. The rearrangement joins TRBV24-1 to TRBJ2-2. The CDR3 totals 14 residues. CDR1 KGHDR and CDR2 SFDVKD come from the germline V gene.

The V call is TRBV5-1, the J call TRBJ1-1. The CDR3 extends over 14 amino acids. Germline loops: CDR1 SGHRS, CDR2 YFSETQ. CDR3 amino acids: CASSLDVGNTEAFF.

The chain combines TRBV5-8 with TRBJ2-7. This CDR3 has 14 amino acids. CDR1 and CDR2 (germline): SGHTS, YDEGEE. This chain's CDR3 is CASSWDRASYEQYF.

The rearrangement joins TRBV29-1 to TRBJ2-4; TCRdb designates TRBD2, a call that cannot be tested without DNA. Germline-derived CDR1 and CDR2 are SQVTM and ANQGSEA. The CDR3 is 13 amino acids. CDR3 sequence reads: CSARAGGKNIQYF.

V is TRBV7-2 and J is TRBJ2-7; the D call from TCRdb, TRBD1, cannot be confirmed without DNA. Germline V gene lookup returns CDR1 SGHTA and CDR2 FQGNSA. The CDR3 length is 13 residues. This chain's CDR3 is CASSFWGGHEQYF.

V and J are TRBV7-2 and TRBJ1-1. The CDR3 has 16 amino acids. Looked up from germline, CDR1 is SGHTA and CDR2 is FQGNSA. The CDR3 reads CASSLQGRSANTEAFF.

The V gene is TRBV19, the J gene TRBJ2-2; there is no DNA to check the TCRdb D call of TRBD2. Germline CDR1 LNHDA, CDR2 SQIVND (reference sequence). CDR3 size: 15 residues. CDR3 in amino acids: CASSLPGGPTGELFF.

This rearrangement joins TRBV7-8 to TRBJ2-3; TCRdb outputs TRBD2, but without DNA this stays unchecked. The V gene's germline CDR1 is SGHVS and CDR2 FQNEAQ. The CDR3 is 18 residues long. CDR3 residues: CASSLFSGGGGGTDTQYF. The whole variable domain, filled in from reference TRBV7-8 and TRBJ2-3, reads GAGVSQSPRYKVAKRGQDVALRCDPISGHVSLFWYQQALGQGPEFLTYFQNEAQLDKSGLPSDRFFAERPEGSVSTLKIQRTQQEDSAVYLCASSLFSGGGGGTDTQYFGPGTRLTVL.

The J gene is TRBJ2-7, the V gene TRBV7-2; TCRdb names TRBD1, which stays unverified in the absence of DNA. Per germline, CDR1 SGHTA and CDR2 FQGNSA. The CDR3 sequence is 15 residues long. The chain's CDR3 is CASRNSGTGDYEQYF.

The chain couples TRBV20-1 to TRBJ2-7; the TCRdb D gene call, TRBD2, has no DNA to confirm it. The CDR3 length is 15 residues. Germline CDR1 is DFQATT and CDR2 is SNEGSKA (reference sequence). CDR3 loop: CSAPRTSGGSYEQYF.

The V gene is TRBV28, the J gene TRBJ1-2; as DNA is missing, the TRBD1 call by TCRdb cannot be tested. Germline assignment: CDR1 MDHEN and CDR2 SYDVKM. This CDR3 is built from 14 residues. The chain's CDR3 is CASSVRTGGYGYTF.

V usage is TRBV24-1 and J usage is TRBJ2-2; TCRdb selects TRBD1, and the lack of DNA leaves this call unchecked. Germline V CDR1 and CDR2: KGHDR, SFDVKD. This CDR3 comprises 16 residues. CDR3: CATITAGQVNTGELFF.

The CDR3 here is CASSVRDSLELPSYEQYF. This rearrangement joins TRBV9 to TRBJ2-7; TCRdb gives TRBD1 as the D gene, but with no DNA this cannot be confirmed. CDR3 length: 18 residues. Germline lookup yields CDR1 SGDLS and CDR2 YYNGEE.

CDR3 residues: CASSRTGHSGNTIYF. V gene TRBV6-1 combines with J gene TRBJ1-3; TCRdb designates TRBD1, a call that cannot be tested without DNA. This CDR3 comprises 15 residues. CDR1 and CDR2 (germline): MNHNS, SASEGT.

This sequence joins TRBV7-8 and TRBJ1-1; TCRdb's D call of TRBD1 is untestable without DNA. CDR1 is SGHVS and CDR2 is FQNEAQ in the germline V gene. The CDR3 is 16 amino acids. This chain's CDR3 is CASSLGGSGGNTEAFF.

This chain links TRBV5-1 with TRBJ2-1. Germline assignment: CDR1 SGHRS and CDR2 YFSETQ. This CDR3 region has 13 residues. CDR3 in amino acids: CASSWDVFNEQFF.